This paragraph covers one TCR beta chain sequence. This clonotype came up a few times. Its antigen has not been determined. Qualities for individual bases were not recorded, and no much larger clone is one base off. Genomic DNA was used as template for profiling of TCR beta VDJ combinations and CDR3 sequences. An Illumina HiSeq 2000 was used for TCR repertoire sequencing. From the authors' description of their analysis: Repertoire assessment relied on Simpson's diversity index, CDR3 size and DJ length profiles, and TRBV/TRBJ rearrangement plots. The immunodominant clone was defined as the most abundant DNA sequence in deep sequencing data. CDR3 amino acid sequences were checked for sharing between subjects and were compared against published repertoires and the VDJdb database. TCRdb's own reprocessing of the public reads used fastp at Q25 and MiXCR and kept productive beta chains. CDR3 protein duplicates are merged, each entry listing the most common genes and DNA. The V and J calls were not made by the authors but by TCRdb's processing. The sample data list 15,000 to 25,000 distinct CDR3 sequences, and almost 40% of these were observed just once. The leading ten clones occupy around 87% of the sample.

Expansion of CD8+CD57+ cells had been shown by flow cytometry in the patients chosen for sequencing. CD8+CD57+ effector memory cells were additionally sequenced from about 15% of the 12 patients who had enough cells. Severe acquired aplastic anemia was diagnosed in all patients according to International Study of Aplastic Anemia and Agranulocytosis and Camitta criteria. No patient had received any therapy when blood was sampled. CD8+CD57+ cells were enriched with beads, and a mean of about 1.5 ug of DNA was obtained. In this study, sorted CD4+ and CD8+ T cells from the blood of healthy subjects and of severe aplastic anemia patients had their TCR repertoires deep-sequenced. Patients were enrolled under clinicaltrials.gov protocols 00001620, 01623167, 00001397, 00071045, 00081523 and 00961064 in the USA. Ficoll-Paque density gradient centrifugation was used to isolate peripheral blood mononuclear cells.

This record comes from a study of CD8+CD57+ T cells in acquired aplastic anemia (dated 2018 in TCRdb). Background on the whole study: CD8+CD57+ expansion was defined as a frequency above the mean frequency observed in healthy subjects.

From cysteine to phenylalanine, the CDR3 is 15 amino acids long. Only the CDR3 part of the read is kept: 45 bases, read in frame from the first base. Cut back by 5 bases and 8 bases, the V and J ends lie 21 bases apart. CDR1 DFQATT and CDR2 SNEGSKA are derived from the germline V gene (reference sequence). Results the study describes overall, beyond this receptor: Some 30 CD8+ CDR3 sequences were found to be shared between patients and controls, but these sequences appeared to be highly expressed in patients and within the immunodominant clones of the patients. CD8+ Simpson's diversity did not differ significantly between patients and healthy controls (P=0.060). In patients, decreased diversity was observed in CD8+CD57+ cells compared with total CD4+ and CD8+ cell pools.

Sequences were obtained from CD8+CD57+ T cells sorted from PBMCs. The meaning of the sample's cell subset or site label: bead-enriched CD8+CD57+ effector memory T cells from SAA patients. The chain is made from TRBV20-1 and TRBJ2-2, with a weak D call of TRBD1 (5 bases match). The clonotype was recovered from a human donor with aplastic anemia. The DNA reads TGCAGTGCTCCGACGGACAAAGGGGTGGCTGGGGAGCTGTTTTTT. This yields the protein CSAPTDKGVAGELFF.